Following are 18 T cell receptor beta chains from one sample sequenced in a study of identical twins. TCRdb independently ran MiXCR on the 5' RACE reads; one entry per CDR3 protein. The top ten hold around 4.5% of the sample, which has 600,000 to 700,000 distinct CDR3 sequences, approximately 22% seen once. This sample was shared with a second study, whose subject was T cells expressing NK-cell markers.

The sequenced material came from PBMCs. The receptor set was obtained from a young woman in good health.

CDR3 DNA: TGCAGTGCTAGAGATGTTACTAGCGGGGGGGGGGAGACCCAGTACTTC. It codes for CSARDVTSGGGETQYF. The chain is built from TRBV20-1 and TRBJ2-5, with TRBD2 identical over 13 bases. The CDR3 covers 16 residues. CDR1 and CDR2 (germline): DFQATT, SNEGSKA (reference sequence). V lost 0 bases and J lost 5; bases outside the gene matches: 6.

This clonotype was picked up a small number of times. The chain recombines TRBV3-1 with TRBJ2-5; no clear D. Germline CDR1 LGHDT, CDR2 YNNKEL (reference sequence). V gave up 3 bases and J gave up 3 bases, with 11 bases separating them. The length of the CDR3 is 14 residues. As DNA, the CDR3 is TGTGCCAGCAGCCAGGAGAAGGCGGAAGAGACCCAGTACTTC. It yields the protein CASSQEKAEETQYF.

This clonotype came up a few times. The chain couples TRBV11-3 to TRBJ2-1; 12 bases align to TRBD2. With V trimmed by 2 bases and J by 10 bases, 3 bases remained unmatched. CDR1 is SGHNT, CDR2 YENEEA, per germline. This CDR3 contains 14 residues. The CDR3 loop is CASSLRGLAGEQFF. CDR3 sequence (DNA): TGTGCCAGCAGCTTACGTGGACTAGCGGGGGAGCAGTTCTTC. The full variable domain, rest sourced from reference TRBV11-3 and TRBJ2-1, is EAGVVQSPRYKIIEKKQPVAFWCNPISGHNTLYWYLQNLGQGPELLIRYENEEAVDDSQLPKDRFSAERLKGVDSTLKIQPAELGDSAVYLCASSLRGLAGEQFFGPGTRLTVL.

This clonotype was counted a few times. This chain connects TRBV30 to TRBJ1-1; D call uncertain. The CDR3 spans 13 residues. V lost 8 bases and J 1 base, leaving 14 bases between the germline ends. Germline CDR1 GTSNPN, CDR2 SVGIG (reference sequence). This CDR3 is CALAQRKNTEAFF. The CDR3 nucleotides are TGTGCCCTAGCTCAGAGAAAGAACACTGAAGCTTTCTTT.

This clonotype came up many times. V and J are TRBV9 and TRBJ2-2; no clear D. The CDR3 has 15 residues. Germline loops: CDR1 SGDLS, CDR2 YYNGEE. The V and J ends lost 3 bases and 0 bases respectively, with 9 bases between them. CDR3 residues: CASSGVAANTGELFF. CDR3 DNA: TGTGCCAGCAGCGGTGTGGCAGCGAACACCGGGGAGCTGTTTTTT.

V gene TRBV6-1 combines with J gene TRBJ2-2, with a weak D call TRBD1 (6 bases). Trimming cost V 6 bases and J 1 base, with 12 bases left between them. This CDR3 spans 15 amino acids. From germline, CDR1 is MNHNS and CDR2 SASEGT. The CDR3 region has the DNA TGTGCCAGCAGGGCGCCGGGACAGAACACCGGGGAGCTGTTTTTT. Its translation: CASRAPGQNTGELFF.

This clonotype was seen a handful of times. V usage is TRBV20-1 and J usage is TRBJ2-3, with TRBD2 identical over 11 bases. V lost 5 bases and J lost 4; bases outside the gene matches: 11. CDR1 and CDR2 from the germline V gene are DFQATT and SNEGSKA (reference sequence). The CDR3 consists of 16 residues. In nucleotides, the CDR3 is TGCAGTGCTCCCCGTCCTAGCGGGAGGATTTCAGATACGCAGTATTTT. Amino acids: CSAPRPSGRISDTQYF.

The J gene is TRBJ2-1, the V gene TRBV12-3 or TRBV12-4; D may correspond to TRBD1 or TRBD2 (5 bases each). The CDR3 extends over 15 amino acids. The V end was cut by 6 bases, the J end by 6 bases, with 18 bases between. CDR3 loop: CASRKSGTVVNEQFF. The CDR3 DNA reads as TGTGCCAGCAGGAAATCCGGGACGGTTGTCAATGAGCAGTTCTTC.

V and J are TRBV5-1 and TRBJ2-3, with unresolved D. From germline, CDR1 is SGHRS and CDR2 YFSETQ. The CDR3 totals 14 residues. With 3 bases removed from V and 4 bases from J, the gap between germline ends came to 12 bases. The CDR3 here is CASSSSTNPDTQYF. CDR3 nucleotides: TGCGCCAGCAGCTCCTCGACCAACCCAGATACGCAGTATTTT.

This clonotype was found many times. The chain employs TRBV5-8 and TRBJ1-2; tentatively, D is TRBD1 (6 bases). V was pared by 2 bases and J by 2 bases, with 10 bases between. Germline-derived CDR1 and CDR2 are SGHTS and YDEGEE. The CDR3 is 14 residues long. The chain's CDR3 is CASSLAGANYGYTF. Written as DNA, the CDR3 is TGTGCCAGCAGCTTAGCAGGGGCGAACTATGGCTACACCTTC.

This clonotype was recorded a few times. One end of the junction fails to match germline, which may point to a read error. The chain carries TRBV13 and TRBJ2-4; the match to TRBD1 covers 9 bases. This CDR3 comprises 14 residues. Germline lookup yields CDR1 PRHDT and CDR2 FYEKMQ (reference sequence). CDR3 nucleotides: TGTGCCACCAGCCCGGACAGGGGCAAAAACATTCAGTACTTC. It is translated as CATSPDRGKNIQYF.

This clonotype was observed a handful of times. The chain carries TRBV5-4 and TRBJ2-3; TRBD1 matches at 7 bases. Germline CDR1 is SGHNT and CDR2 is YYREEE (reference sequence). V shed 0 bases and J 0 bases; nucleotides not matched to a gene: 4. The CDR3 contains 16 residues. The CDR3 spells CASSLDGQVSTDTQYF. DNA of the CDR3: TGTGCCAGCAGCTTGGACGGACAGGTCAGCACAGATACGCAGTATTTT. The full variable domain, with the rest looked up from reference TRBV5-4 and TRBJ2-3, is ETGVTQSPTHLIKTRGQQVTLRCSSQSGHNTVSWYQQALGQGPQFIFQYYREEENGRGNFPPRFSGLQFPNYSSELNVNALELDDSALYLCASSLDGQVSTDTQYFGPGTRLTVL.

This clonotype turned up a few times. V gene TRBV5-1 combines with J gene TRBJ2-1; tentatively, D is TRBD2 (5 bases). CDR3 length: 16 amino acids. Germline V CDR1 and CDR2: SGHRS, YFSETQ. The ends were cut back, 7 bases at V and 7 bases at J, with 24 bases in the middle. CDR3 sequence (DNA): TGCGCCAGCCGCCTCCCGTACCAAGCCTCGGGAAATGAGCAGTTCTTC. It yields the protein CASRLPYQASGNEQFF. Filled out from reference TRBV5-1 and TRBJ2-1, the complete variable domain reads KAGVTQTPRYLIKTRGQQVTLSCSPISGHRSVSWYQQTPGQGLQFLFEYFSETQRNKGNFPGRFSGRQFSNSRSEMNVSTLELGDSALYLCASRLPYQASGNEQFFGPGTRLTVL.

This clonotype was picked up many times. The chain links TRBV20-1 to TRBJ1-4; maybe TRBD1 (6 bases). This CDR3 is built from 12 residues. Germline V lookup: CDR1 DFQATT, CDR2 SNEGSKA (reference sequence). Trimming removed 6 bases from V and 8 bases from J, with 13 bases in between. The DNA for the CDR3 is TGCAGTGCCCCAGGGGTCGGCGAAAAACTGTTTTTT. Amino acid sequence: CSAPGVGEKLFF.

This chain links TRBV12-3 or TRBV12-4 with TRBJ2-7; the D is unclear. The CDR3 is 15 amino acids. Trimming shortened V by 0 bases and J by 3 bases, and 12 bases separated the two germline ends. CDR3 sequence: CASSLAGQSNYEQYF. The CDR3 bases are TGTGCCAGCAGTTTAGCCGGGCAGTCCAACTACGAGCAGTACTTC.

The table lists this clonotype with a few counts. The V and J genes are TRBV11-3 and TRBJ2-7; D is possibly TRBD1 (6 bases). V lost 3 bases to trimming and J lost 6 bases, with 9 bases between them. The germline CDR1 and CDR2 sequences are SGHNT and YENEEA. This CDR3 has 12 residues. CDR3 loop: CASSLTRGEQYF. Written as DNA, the CDR3 is TGTGCCAGCAGCTTGACCAGGGGCGAGCAGTACTTC.

This chain joins TRBV25-1 and TRBJ2-2; maybe TRBD2 (6 bases). The V end lost 8 bases, the J end lost 6 bases, and 10 bases lay between the germline ends. Germline-derived CDR1 and CDR2 are MGHDK and SYGVNS. The CDR3 has 12 amino acids. The CDR3 nucleotides are TGTGCCAGCCGGAGGGCTGCCGGGGAGCTGTTTTTT. It specifies CASRRAAGELFF.

This clonotype was seen many times. The V gene is TRBV10-3, the J gene TRBJ1-1; 7 bases align to TRBD1. From germline, CDR1 is ENHRY and CDR2 SYGVKD. This CDR3 has 13 amino acids. V lost 2 bases and J lost 10; bases outside the gene matches: 7. The CDR3 here is CAISEPPGGIAFF. The CDR3 nucleotides read TGTGCCATCAGTGAGCCACCAGGGGGAATAGCTTTCTTT.